Shown below are 4 T cell receptor beta chains from a single sample sequenced in a study of CD8+ T cells in alopecia areata. The treatment: oral pan-JAK inhibitor, 5-10 mg twice daily. Isolated RNA was reverse transcribed into cDNA used as the sequencing template. Libraries were prepared by immunoSEQ multiplex PCR; TCRdb keeps only in-frame clonotypes and omits some of them. The sample records about 250,000 clones, 60% being singletons. Source: CD4+ T cells sorted from blood, taken around week 53, from a patient treated with tofacitinib. All receptors come from a human donor with alopecia areata.

The chain couples TRBV11-2 to TRBJ2-1; 14 bases line up with TRBD2. Germline V gene data show CDR1 as SGHAT and CDR2 as FQNNGV. V lost 4 bases and J lost 9; bases outside the gene matches: 5. The CDR3 runs 15 residues. Written as DNA, the CDR3 is TGTGCCAGCAGCTCCCTCGGGACTAGCGGGGGTGAGCAGTTCTTC. Amino acids: CASSSLGTSGGEQFF.

V is TRBV2 and J is TRBJ2-3; 11 nucleotides agree with TRBD2. Germline V lookup: CDR1 SNHLY, CDR2 FYNNEI. V shed 11 bases and J 4 bases; nucleotides not matched to a gene: 5. The CDR3 loop spans 13 amino acids. The CDR3 sequence is CAGTTSGADTQYF. The CDR3 nucleotides are TGTGCCGGAACGACTAGCGGGGCAGATACGCAGTATTTT.

The chain joins TRBV29-1 to TRBJ2-3; D assignment may be TRBD1 or TRBD2 (5 bases each). The V end lost 3 bases, the J end lost 9 bases, and 16 bases lay between the germline ends. CDR3 length: 13 residues. Germline assignment: CDR1 SQVTM and CDR2 ANQGSEA. The CDR3 DNA reads as TGCAGCGTTGAGAGGGGCGTTGCTGGAACGCAGTATTTT. Encoded protein: CSVERGVAGTQYF.

The gene calls are TRBV4-2 and TRBJ2-1; D uncertain. Germline V gives CDR1 LGHNA, CDR2 YNFKEQ. This CDR3 is built from 17 residues. The V end was cut by 3 bases, the J end by 5 bases, with 20 bases between. CDR3 sequence: CASSQSISAATNNEQFF. The CDR3 DNA follows: TGTGCCAGCAGCCAGTCCATAAGCGCGGCAACCAACAATGAGCAGTTCTTC.